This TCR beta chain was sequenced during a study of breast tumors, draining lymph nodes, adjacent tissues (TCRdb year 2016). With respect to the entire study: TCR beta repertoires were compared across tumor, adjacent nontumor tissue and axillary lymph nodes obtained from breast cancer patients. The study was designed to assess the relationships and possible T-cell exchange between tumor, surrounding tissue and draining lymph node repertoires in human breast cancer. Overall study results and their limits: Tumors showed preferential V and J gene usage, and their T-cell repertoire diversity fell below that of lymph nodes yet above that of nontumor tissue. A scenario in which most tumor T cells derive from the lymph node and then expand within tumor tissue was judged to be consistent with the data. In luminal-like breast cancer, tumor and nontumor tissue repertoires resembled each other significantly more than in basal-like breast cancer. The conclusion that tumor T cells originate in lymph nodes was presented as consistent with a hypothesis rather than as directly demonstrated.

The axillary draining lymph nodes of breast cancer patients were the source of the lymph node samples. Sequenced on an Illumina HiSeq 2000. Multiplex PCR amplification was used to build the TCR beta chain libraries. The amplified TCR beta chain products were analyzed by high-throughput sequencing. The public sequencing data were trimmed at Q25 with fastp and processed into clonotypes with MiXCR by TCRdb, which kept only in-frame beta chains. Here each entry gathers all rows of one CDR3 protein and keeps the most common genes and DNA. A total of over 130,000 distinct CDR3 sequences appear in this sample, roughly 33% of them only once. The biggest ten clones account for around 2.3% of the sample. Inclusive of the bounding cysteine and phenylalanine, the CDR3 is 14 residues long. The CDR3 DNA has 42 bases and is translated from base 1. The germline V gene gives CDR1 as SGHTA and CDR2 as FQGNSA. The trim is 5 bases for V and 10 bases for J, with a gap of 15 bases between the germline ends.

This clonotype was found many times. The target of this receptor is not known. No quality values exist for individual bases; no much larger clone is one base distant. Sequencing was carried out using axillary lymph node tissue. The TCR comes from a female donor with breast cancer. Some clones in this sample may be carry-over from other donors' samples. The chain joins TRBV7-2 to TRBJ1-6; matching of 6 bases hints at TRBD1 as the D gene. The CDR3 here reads CASSPQGQRSPLHF. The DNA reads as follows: TGTGCCAGCAGCCCCCAGGGGCAGCGGTCACCCCTCCACTTT.